The entry that follows covers one TCR beta chain sequence. Antigen: not known. Other DNA sequences in this sample translate to the same CDR3. This sample stems from a study of shared clonotypes between healthy human individuals. Replicate PCRs run on sorted subsets employed approximately 0.2 ug DNA, approximately 30,000 T cell genomes. The data were produced by immunoSEQ multiplex PCR, yet TCRdb's version contains in-frame clones alone and is incomplete. The top ten clones hold approximately 1% of a sample with 1.5 million to 2.5 million clones, less than 95% of them seen once. Findings and caveats of the study: Blood alone was sampled, and tissue repertoires likely differ.

CD45RO-negative, CCR7-selected cells formed the naive CD8 fraction, which excluded terminally differentiated effector memory CD45RA+ cells. The donor cohort consisted entirely of Caucasian adults residing in Nashville, Tennessee. The sequence derives from a man aged 18 to 30 in good health. Sequenced: naive CD8+ T cells sorted from blood.

The CDR3 DNA reads as TGTGCCAGTAGTATTGGGGGGACCTCTGGAAACACCATATATTTT. This sequence encodes CASSIGGTSGNTIYF. The chain links TRBV19 to TRBJ1-3; D might be TRBD1 (5 bases). Germline V gene sequence: CDR1 LNHDA, CDR2 SQIVND (reference sequence). This CDR3 contains 15 residues. Trimming removed 3 bases at V and 0 bases at J, with 9 bases between.